These 24 T cell receptor beta chains were all obtained from the same sample, sequenced in a study of T cell repertoires in cytomegalovirus infection. Their target antigens are unknown. TCRdb ran MiXCR on the reads and lists one entry per CDR3 protein. The sample consists of some 500,000 distinct CDR3 sequences, roughly 43% of them appearing once. This specimen was cultured PBMCs, taken from culture after CMV antigen stimulation. The receptors stem from a human donor in good health (CMV status not recorded). Some clones in this sample may be carry-over from other donors' samples.

The genes are TRBV27 and TRBJ1-1; possible D gene TRBD1, 6 bases. Germline CDR1 reads MNHEY; CDR2 reads SMNVEV (reference sequence). CDR3 length: 17 amino acids. Between the trimmed V and J ends, which lost 3 bases and 0 bases, there was a span of 17 bases. Written as DNA, the CDR3 is TGTGCCAGCAGTTTCTCAGGGGTAGTCTCCTTGAACACTGAAGCTTTCTTT. Amino acid sequence: CASSFSGVVSLNTEAFF.

The genes are TRBV7-6 and TRBJ2-5, with D unclear. CDR1 is SGHVS and CDR2 is FNYEAQ in the germline V gene. This CDR3 is 15 amino acids long. The ends were cut back, 4 bases at V and 8 bases at J, with 20 bases in the middle. The CDR3 nucleotides are TGTGCCAGCAGCTCAATTCGAGTCGGGCGGAATACCCAGTACTTC. This codes for CASSSIRVGRNTQYF. Complete variable domain (other parts from reference TRBV7-6 and TRBJ2-5): GAGVSQSPRYKVTKRGQDVALRCDPISGHVSLYWYRQALGQGPEFLTYFNYEAQQDKSGLPNDRFSAERPEGSISTLTIQRTEQRDSAMYRCASSSIRVGRNTQYFGPGTRLLVL.

There are a few counts of this clonotype. The chain recombines TRBV12-3 or TRBV12-4 with TRBJ1-1, with D hard to call. This CDR3 comprises 12 residues. Trimming took off 6 bases at V and 3 bases at J, with 8 bases between the two ends. DNA for the CDR3: TGTGCCAGCAGCTGGAGGTACACTGAAGCTTTCTTT. Encoded protein: CASSWRYTEAFF.

The V call is TRBV10-3, the J call TRBJ2-1; weak D call: TRBD2 (6 bases). Germline CDR1 reads ENHRY; CDR2 reads SYGVKD. The CDR3 loop spans 16 amino acids. V gave up 7 bases and J gave up 2 bases, with 18 bases separating them. CDR3 protein: CAINRRGNAAYNEQFF. The CDR3 DNA reads TGTGCCATCAATAGGAGGGGAAACGCGGCCTACAATGAGCAGTTCTTC.

The rearrangement joins TRBV7-2 to TRBJ2-1; a possible D gene is TRBD1 (6 bases). In germline, CDR1 is SGHTA, CDR2 FQGNSA. This CDR3 comprises 16 residues. Between the trimmed V and J ends, which lost 5 bases and 6 bases, there was a span of 20 bases. CDR3: CASSPQGGTGRNEQFF. CDR3 DNA: TGTGCCAGCAGCCCCCAAGGGGGAACGGGTCGCAATGAGCAGTTCTTC.

The sample holds a few counts of this clonotype. The chain joins TRBV7-2 to TRBJ1-2; 7 bases line up with TRBD1. V trimming: 2 bases; J trimming: 2 bases; junction bases outside the gene matches: 5. The CDR3 covers 15 residues. The germline CDR1 and CDR2 sequences are SGHTA and FQGNSA. CDR3 bases: TGTGCCAGCAGCTTAAGGACAGGTAGCAACTATGGCTACACCTTC. It is translated as CASSLRTGSNYGYTF.

This chain links TRBV7-2 with TRBJ1-1, with no clear D. V was shortened by 5 bases and J by 2 bases, with 15 bases between the two germline ends. This CDR3 has 15 amino acids. The germline CDR1 and CDR2 sequences are SGHTA and FQGNSA. CDR3 DNA: TGTGCCAGCAGCCTGCAGGACGGGAGAAACACTGAAGCTTTCTTT. It codes for CASSLQDGRNTEAFF.

This clonotype was observed a few times. CDR3 coding DNA: TGTGCCAGCAGCCCACCCGGGACAACCCGCCGGGATACGCAGTATTTT. It encodes CASSPPGTTRRDTQYF. This chain links TRBV7-8 with TRBJ2-3, with TRBD1 as a possible D gene (6 bases). CDR1 and CDR2 (germline): SGHVS, FQNEAQ. The CDR3 consists of 16 residues. Between the trimmed V and J ends, which lost 5 bases and 6 bases, there was a span of 21 bases.

CDR3 in DNA: TGCAGTGCCGGGAAGGGGACGTACAATGAGCAGTTCTTC. Protein sequence: CSAGKGTYNEQFF. The chain recombines TRBV20-1 with TRBJ2-1, with D perhaps given as TRBD1 or TRBD2 (5 bases each). The CDR3 has 13 amino acids. V was trimmed by 6 bases and J by 4 bases, leaving 13 bases between them. Germline values: CDR1 DFQATT, CDR2 SNEGSKA (reference sequence).

In its sample, this clonotype was seen a few times. The chain uses TRBV7-2 and TRBJ1-3, with 7 bases that match TRBD1. The ends lost 4 bases at V and 8 bases at J; junction bases unmatched: 8. Per germline, CDR1 SGHTA and CDR2 FQGNSA. The CDR3 sequence is 14 residues long. The CDR3 region is CASSSQGPGDTIYF. CDR3 in DNA: TGTGCCAGCAGCTCACAGGGGCCGGGGGACACCATATATTTT. Combining the CDR3 with reference TRBV7-2 and TRBJ1-3 gives the whole variable domain GAGVSQSPSNKVTEKGKDVELRCDPISGHTALYWYRQSLGQGLEFLIYFQGNSAPDKSGLPSDRFSAERTGGSVSTLTIQRTQQEDSAVYLCASSSQGPGDTIYFGEGSWLTVV.

This clonotype was observed a single time. This chain joins TRBV28 and TRBJ1-5; D gene ambiguous. The germline V and J ends were trimmed by 6 bases and 5 bases, with 14 bases remaining between them. The germline CDR1 and CDR2 sequences are MDHEN and SYDVKM. The CDR3 runs 14 residues. CDR3 protein: CASSPAPGDQPQHF. The CDR3 bases are TGTGCCAGCAGCCCCGCCCCCGGGGATCAGCCCCAGCATTTT. The complete variable domain, with remaining parts taken from reference TRBV28 and TRBJ1-5, reads DVKVTQSSRYLVKRTGEKVFLECVQDMDHENMFWYRQDPGLGLRLIYFSYDVKMKEKGDIPEGYSVSREKKERFSLILESASTNQTSMYLCASSPAPGDQPQHFGDGTRLSIL.

V usage is TRBV25-1 and J usage is TRBJ2-1; D not certain. The ends were cut back, 1 base at V and 7 bases at J, with 11 bases in the middle. From germline, CDR1 is MGHDK and CDR2 SYGVNS. The CDR3 length is 14 residues. CDR3 in amino acids: CASSESLRVNEQFF. In DNA form, the CDR3 reads TGTGCCAGCAGTGAATCCCTTCGCGTGAATGAGCAGTTCTTC.

The chain links TRBV25-1 to TRBJ1-6; D is uncertain. Trimming shortened V by 3 bases and J by 10 bases, and 13 bases separated the two germline ends. Looked up from germline, CDR1 is MGHDK and CDR2 is SYGVNS. This CDR3 comprises 14 residues. For the CDR3, the DNA is TGTGCCAGCAGTGAGTCTTACATGCGGTCACCCCTCCACTTT. This encodes CASSESYMRSPLHF.

This clonotype was counted between two and nine times. The gene calls are TRBV7-2 and TRBJ1-6; D unclear. V lost 1 base to trimming and J lost 7 bases, with 8 bases between them. CDR1 and CDR2 (germline): SGHTA, FQGNSA. This CDR3 region has 14 residues. The CDR3 sequence is CASSLGTLNSPLHF. CDR3 sequence (DNA): TGTGCCAGCAGCTTAGGGACCCTCAATTCACCCCTCCACTTT.

The J gene is TRBJ1-4, the V gene TRBV7-6; 10 positions agree with TRBD1. Germline-derived CDR1 and CDR2 are SGHVS and FNYEAQ. The CDR3 extends over 15 amino acids. The V and J ends lost 5 bases and 6 bases, in that order; junction bases with no gene match: 6. The CDR3 bases are TGTGCCAGCAGCGAGCGACAGGGGGCGGATGAAAAACTGTTTTTT. Protein sequence: CASSERQGADEKLFF.

The chain carries TRBV7-6 and TRBJ2-4, with D tentatively TRBD1 (6 bases). V lost 8 bases to trimming and J lost 6 bases, with 11 bases between them. Per the germline V gene, CDR1 is SGHVS and CDR2 is FNYEAQ. The CDR3 consists of 12 residues. CDR3 sequence: CASAWGLNIQYF. The CDR3, as DNA: TGTGCCAGCGCCTGGGGGCTAAACATTCAGTACTTC. Full variable domain (remainder filled in from reference TRBV7-6 and TRBJ2-4): GAGVSQSPRYKVTKRGQDVALRCDPISGHVSLYWYRQALGQGPEFLTYFNYEAQQDKSGLPNDRFSAERPEGSISTLTIQRTEQRDSAMYRCASAWGLNIQYFGAGTRLSVL.

This clonotype appeared a few times. This chain joins TRBV7-2 and TRBJ2-3; TRBD1 matches 7 bases. Per germline, CDR1 SGHTA and CDR2 FQGNSA. V shed 7 bases and J 2 bases; nucleotides not matched to a gene: 9. CDR3 size: 15 residues. CDR3 in amino acids: CASNLGTAYTDTQYF. CDR3 in DNA: TGTGCCAGCAACCTCGGGACAGCTTACACAGATACGCAGTATTTT.

This sequence joins TRBV10-3 and TRBJ1-3, with 9 bases identical to TRBD1. The J segment lost 3 bases and the V segment lost 6 bases, leaving 9 bases of the junction unmatched. This CDR3 is built from 16 residues. Germline loops: CDR1 ENHRY, CDR2 SYGVKD. DNA for the CDR3: TGTGCCATCAGGGCCGGGACAGGGTATAGTGGAAACACCATATATTTT. It codes for CAIRAGTGYSGNTIYF.

The rearrangement joins TRBV7-9 to TRBJ1-3; D is possibly TRBD1 (5 bases). The V gene lost 7 bases and the J gene lost 0 bases, with 13 bases spanning the gap. The CDR3 totals 15 residues. Germline CDR1 reads SEHNR; CDR2 reads FQNEAQ (reference sequence). CDR3: CASNHRGLSGNTIYF. Here the CDR3 DNA reads TGTGCCAGCAACCACCGGGGACTCTCTGGAAACACCATATATTTT.

This sequence joins TRBV24-1 and TRBJ2-3; unclear D gene. Trimming took 9 bases from V and 2 from J, leaving 23 bases between them. Germline values: CDR1 KGHDR, CDR2 SFDVKD. This CDR3 is 17 amino acids long. The DNA for the CDR3 is TGTGCCACCCCGGTCCTACTGTGGGCAGCCTACACAGATACGCAGTATTTT. It yields the protein CATPVLLWAAYTDTQYF.

The CDR3 reads CASSPRLSSSYNEQFF. The CDR3 DNA reads as TGTGCCAGCAGCCCGCGACTGAGCTCCTCCTACAATGAGCAGTTCTTC. The genes are TRBV7-9 and TRBJ2-1; no definite D call. The CDR3 runs to 16 residues. The V and J ends lost 5 bases and 0 bases respectively, with 14 bases between them. The germline CDR1 and CDR2 sequences are SEHNR and FQNEAQ (reference sequence).

This rearrangement joins TRBV10-3 to TRBJ2-3; the D is unclear. Germline CDR1 and CDR2: ENHRY and SYGVKD. The ends were cut back, 6 bases at V and 0 bases at J, with 7 bases in the middle. The CDR3 spans 13 residues. CDR3 in amino acids: CAIRDASTDTQYF. The DNA of the CDR3 is TGTGCCATCAGAGACGCTAGCACAGATACGCAGTATTTT.

The chain combines TRBV6-5 with TRBJ1-5; no clear D. Germline CDR1 and CDR2: MNHEY and SVGAGI. The CDR3 has 13 residues. The V end lost 7 bases, the J end lost 6 bases, and 13 bases lay between the germline ends. CDR3 loop: CASKRDSGQPQHF. CDR3 nucleotide sequence: TGTGCCAGCAAAAGGGATAGTGGTCAGCCCCAGCATTTT.

This clonotype turned up a few times. The V gene is TRBV12-3 or TRBV12-4, the J gene TRBJ2-5; a weak D match, TRBD2 (5 bases). The ends were cut back, 3 bases at V and 5 bases at J, with 10 bases in the middle. The CDR3 covers 13 residues. The CDR3 region is CASSFTRRETQYF. The DNA of the CDR3 is TGTGCCAGCAGTTTTACCCGGAGGGAGACCCAGTACTTC.